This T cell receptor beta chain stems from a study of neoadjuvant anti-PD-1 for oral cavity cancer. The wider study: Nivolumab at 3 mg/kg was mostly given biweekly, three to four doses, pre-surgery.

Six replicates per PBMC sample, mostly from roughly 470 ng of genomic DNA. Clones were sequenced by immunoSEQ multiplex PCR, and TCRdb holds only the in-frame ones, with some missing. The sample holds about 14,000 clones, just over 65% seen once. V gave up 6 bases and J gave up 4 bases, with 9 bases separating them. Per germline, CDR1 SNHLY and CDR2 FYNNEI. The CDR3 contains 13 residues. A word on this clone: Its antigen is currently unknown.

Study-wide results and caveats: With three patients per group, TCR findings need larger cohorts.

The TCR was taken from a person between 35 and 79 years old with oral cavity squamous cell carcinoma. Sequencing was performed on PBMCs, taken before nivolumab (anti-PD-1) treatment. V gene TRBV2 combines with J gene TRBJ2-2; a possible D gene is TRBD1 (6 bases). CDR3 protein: CASRAGVTGELFF. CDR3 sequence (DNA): TGTGCCAGCAGGGCAGGGGTCACCGGGGAGCTGTTTTTT.